A selection of T cell receptor beta chains follows, all from one sample in a study of T cells in Graves' hyperthyroidism and ophthalmopathy. TCRdb ran MiXCR on the multiplex PCR reads and lists one entry per CDR3 protein. The sample includes about 250,000 distinct CDR3 sequences, approximately 20% of them seen just once. Sequencing used blood. These receptors all come from a man aged 25-45 years with Graves' ophthalmopathy. Both conserved end residues are part of each CDR3. D genes are given only for firm matches. Clone sizes are given selectively: once, few, many, or a class where the clone is expanded.

D	J	V	size	DNA	CDR3
NA	TRBJ2-6	TRBV5-4	NA	TGTGCCAGCAGCCTAAATCCACCCGGGGCCGGGGGCGTCCTGACTTTC	CASSLNPPGAGGVLTF
NA	TRBJ2-3	TRBV30	many	TGTGCCTGGAGTCCCGATACAGATACGCAGTATTTT	CAWSPDTDTQYF
NA	TRBJ1-5	TRBV9	NA	TGTGCCAGCAGCGTAGATCCAGGGCTCAATCAGCCCCAGCATTTT	CASSVDPGLNQPQHF
NA	TRBJ2-1	TRBV7-9	NA	TGTGCCAGCAGCCCCGACGGACTGGGGATAGAGCAGTTCTTC	CASSPDGLGIEQFF
TRBD1	TRBJ1-2	TRBV28	many	TGTGCCAGCAGCACGGGACAGGGTGATTATGGCTACACCTTC	CASSTGQGDYGYTF
NA	TRBJ2-1	TRBV5-8	few	TGTGCCAGCAGCTTGGCGGACAGGGCGGGGGGGAATGAGCAGTTCTTC	CASSLADRAGGNEQFF
TRBD2	TRBJ2-1	TRBV12-3/TRBV12-4	many	TGTGCCAGCAGTTTACCACCATTCGGACAGGCAGGGACTAGCGGGAGGTACAATGAGCAGTTCTTC	CASSLPPFGQAGTSGRYNEQFF
TRBD1	TRBJ1-5	TRBV6-2/TRBV6-3	NA	TGTGCCAGCAGGGCCAGACAGGGTGGTTGGAATCAGCCCCAGCATTTT	CASRARQGGWNQPQHF
NA	TRBJ1-3	TRBV28	NA	TGTGCCAGCAGTTCGGGGGACCGTGGAAACACCATATATTTT	CASSSGDRGNTIYF
TRBD1	TRBJ2-5	TRBV6-1	few	TGTGCCAGCAGTGGACCCCGGGACAGGGAAGAGACCCAGTACTTC	CASSGPRDREETQYF
NA	TRBJ2-7	TRBV7-9	few	TGTGCCAGCAGCTTATTCGGCCTGGGCTACGAGCAGTACTTC	CASSLFGLGYEQYF
TRBD1	TRBJ1-1	TRBV29-1	NA	TGCAGCGTAGGGGGCCCAGGGGGCACTGAAGCTTTCTTT	CSVGGPGGTEAFF
NA	TRBJ2-5	TRBV7-7	few	TGTGCTAGCAGCCTCCAACCGGGACGGCAGCAGACCCAGTACTTC	CASSLQPGRQQTQYF
NA	TRBJ1-1	TRBV20-1	many	TGCAGTGGGGGTAGCGTTACGAACACTGAAGCTTTCTTT	CSGGSVTNTEAFF
NA	TRBJ1-1	TRBV12-3/TRBV12-4	NA	TGTGCCAGCAGTCCACAGATCCCCAACACTGAAGCTTTCTTT	CASSPQIPNTEAFF
NA	TRBJ2-1	TRBV12-5	NA	TGTGCTAGTTTAGGAGGGTATCTGTACAATGAGCAGTTCTTC	CASLGGYLYNEQFF
NA	TRBJ1-2	TRBV5-5	many	TGTGCCAGCAGTTCCACCCCGTCGGGGGATGGCTACACCTTC	CASSSTPSGDGYTF
NA	TRBJ2-3	TRBV20-1	NA	TGCAGTGCTAGGAACGAGGCGCAGTATTTT	CSARNEAQYF
TRBD1	TRBJ1-2	TRBV5-1	NA	TGCGCCAGCAGCGCACGGACAGGTCTTTATGGCTACACCTTC	CASSARTGLYGYTF
NA	TRBJ2-1	TRBV18	NA	TGTGCCAGCTCAGGTTCTATCGGAAATAACAATGAGCAGTTCTTC	CASSGSIGNNNEQFF
TRBD2	TRBJ2-2	TRBV2	few	TGTGCCAGCAGCGCGACTAGCGGGAGGGCCAAGCTGTTTTTT	CASSATSGRAKLFF
TRBD1	TRBJ1-4	TRBV20-1	NA	TGCAGTGCAACAGGACAGGGTGGGGAAAAACTGTTTTTT	CSATGQGGEKLFF
NA	TRBJ2-2	TRBV5-1	NA	TGCGCCAGCAGCTTGCGGGTGGGGACGAACACCGGGGAGCTGTTTTTT	CASSLRVGTNTGELFF
TRBD2	TRBJ2-7	TRBV20-1	NA	TGCAGTGCTAGAGACAGGGGACTAGCGGGGGGAATGATCGACGAGCAGTACTTC	CSARDRGLAGGMIDEQYF
TRBD2	TRBJ2-7	TRBV7-8	few	TGTGCCAGCAGCTTAGTCCCTAGCGGTCTCTACGAGCAGTACTTC	CASSLVPSGLYEQYF
NA	TRBJ2-5	TRBV27	few	TGTGCCAGCAGCTCGGCGGGAACTAGCCTCGGAAGGGAGACCCAGTACTTC	CASSSAGTSLGRETQYF
TRBD2	TRBJ2-7	TRBV18	many	TGTGCCAGCTCACCACGTACACTAGCGGACTACGAGCAGTACTTC	CASSPRTLADYEQYF
NA	TRBJ1-2	TRBV3-1	many	TGTGCCAGCAGCCAAGGATCAGGGGTTGGTGGCTACACCTTC	CASSQGSGVGGYTF
NA	TRBJ2-5	TRBV28	many	TGTGCCAGCAGTTTAGAGGGAGGAGAGACCCAGTACTTC	CASSLEGGETQYF
NA	TRBJ2-2	TRBV19	NA	TGTGCCAGTAGTATGCTCAAAGGACAGAGCTCCTGGGAGCTGTTTTTT	CASSMLKGQSSWELFF
TRBD1	TRBJ1-6	TRBV9	NA	TGTGCCAGCAGCCCCCCTGGACAGGGGGCAAATTCACCCCTCCACTTT	CASSPPGQGANSPLHF
NA	TRBJ2-3	TRBV27	NA	TGTGCCAGCAGTTTATCAATCCTCCGGAGGCCCACAGATACGCAGTATTTT	CASSLSILRRPTDTQYF
NA	TRBJ2-7	TRBV3-1	NA	TGTGCCAGCAGCCAGAAGGGGACAAAGCAGTACTTC	CASSQKGTKQYF
NA	TRBJ1-1	TRBV18	many	TGTGCCAGCTCACGGGACACTGAAGCTTTCTTT	CASSRDTEAFF
TRBD1	TRBJ2-7	TRBV10-3	NA	TGTGCCATCAGTGAGTCCGGCAGGGGGTCCTCCTACGAGCAGTACTTC	CAISESGRGSSYEQYF
NA	TRBJ2-7	TRBV5-8	few	TGTGCCAGCACCCGCGGCAGTGGGGAGTACGAGCAGTACTTC	CASTRGSGEYEQYF
NA	TRBJ2-3	TRBV24-1	few	TGTGCCACCAGTTCCGCTTCCACAGATACGCAGTATTTT	CATSSASTDTQYF
NA	TRBJ2-3	TRBV7-9	few	TGTGCCAGCAGCTCGTTCTCGGCCAGGTTGGGCACAGATACGCAGTATTTT	CASSSFSARLGTDTQYF
TRBD1	TRBJ2-6	TRBV6-1	NA	TGTGCCAGCACCTCGACAGGGTCTGGGGCCAACGTCCTGACTTTC	CASTSTGSGANVLTF
NA	TRBJ2-1	TRBV6-1	NA	TGTGCCAGCTACCGAGAGGGCCACAATGAGCAGTTCTTC	CASYREGHNEQFF
TRBD2	TRBJ2-2	TRBV11-2	many	TGTGCCAGCAGCTCCGGACTAGCGGGAGGGGCCACCGGGGAGCTGTTTTTT	CASSSGLAGGATGELFF
NA	TRBJ2-7	TRBV2	NA	TGTGCCAGCCAGCTTGGCCCGACCCCAAGGGGCGAGCAGTACTTC	CASQLGPTPRGEQYF
TRBD2	TRBJ2-7	TRBV19	many	TGTGCCAGTAGTAAGATCCTAGCGGGAGAGGTGGAGTACTACGAGCAGTACTTC	CASSKILAGEVEYYEQYF
TRBD1	TRBJ1-5	TRBV15	NA	TGTGCCACCAGCAGCGACAGGGGGAGACAGCCCCAGCATTTT	CATSSDRGRQPQHF
TRBD1	TRBJ2-2	TRBV30	NA	TGTGCCTGGAGTGTAGGACAGGGAGCCGGGGAGCTGTTTTTT	CAWSVGQGAGELFF
NA	TRBJ2-2	TRBV10-3	few	TGTGCCATCAGCTACACCGGGGAGCTGTTTTTT	CAISYTGELFF
TRBD2	TRBJ2-3	TRBV29-1	few	TGCAGCGTAGGAGGAATGGGACTAGCGGGAGATGTAGATACGCAGTATTTT	CSVGGMGLAGDVDTQYF
TRBD1	TRBJ1-2	TRBV3-1	few	TGTGCCAGCAGCCCCTTCTCCGGGACAGGGGAGCATGGCTACACCTTC	CASSPFSGTGEHGYTF
NA	TRBJ2-5	TRBV2	few	TGTGCCAGCAGTGAAGACAGGGAGTACGAGACCCAGTACTTC	CASSEDREYETQYF
TRBD1	TRBJ1-1	TRBV6-1	few	TGTGCCAGCGACTCCGAGGGGGCGGGCACTGAAGCTTTCTTT	CASDSEGAGTEAFF
TRBD2	TRBJ2-7	TRBV20-1	NA	TGCAGTGCTAGAGATCTAGCGGGAGGGTACTACGAGCAGTACTTC	CSARDLAGGYYEQYF
NA	TRBJ1-4	TRBV7-9	few	TGTGCCAGCAGCTCCCCAACAACTAATGAAAAACTGTTTTTT	CASSSPTTNEKLFF
TRBD2	TRBJ2-3	TRBV11-2	NA	TGTGCCAGCAGCTTACTCTCCCTAGCGGGAGCGGATACGCAGTATTTT	CASSLLSLAGADTQYF
NA	TRBJ2-5	TRBV18	NA	TGTGCCAGCTCATTCGGAGGGGTCGAGACCCAGTACTTC	CASSFGGVETQYF
TRBD1	TRBJ2-7	TRBV28	NA	TGTGCCAGCAGTTTAATGACAGGGGGCTTCTACGAGCAGTACTTC	CASSLMTGGFYEQYF